These T cell receptor beta chains were read from a single sample in a study of regulatory T cells in long-lasting Graves disease. One entry per CDR3 protein results from TCRdb running MiXCR on the multiplex PCR reads. Of some 420,000 distinct CDR3 sequences in the sample, about 20% are singletons; the top ten hold approximately 14%. Sequences were derived from peripheral blood mononuclear cells (PBMCs), sampled when the disease was refractory, from a patient treated with antithyroid drugs. These receptors all come from a female donor with Graves disease. Both conserved end residues are part of each CDR3. A D gene is named only where the DNA matches it firmly. Clone size is given for some rows only: seen once, a few or many times, or a class if the clone is expanded.

D gene	V gene	clone size	J gene	CDR3 DNA	CDR3 protein
NA	TRBV19	NA	TRBJ1-1	TGTGTCAGTAGTATACCCACAGGAGGGAACACTGAAGCTTTCTTT	CVSSIPTGGNTEAFF
NA	TRBV27	many	TRBJ2-7	TGTGCCAGCAGTTCGAGAGGGGGGGAGCAGTACTTC	CASSSRGGEQYF
TRBD2	TRBV5-8	few	TRBJ2-5	TGTGCCAGCAGCTTCAGCGGGACTAGCGGGATCAGAGAGACCCAGTACTTC	CASSFSGTSGIRETQYF
TRBD2	TRBV2	many	TRBJ2-5	TGTGCCAGCAGTCCTCTGACCGGGAATAGCGGGACCCAAGAGACCCAGTACTTC	CASSPLTGNSGTQETQYF
NA	TRBV27	few	TRBJ2-1	TGTGCCAGCAGTTTATCTGGTGGGGCCTACAATGAGCAGTTCTTC	CASSLSGGAYNEQFF
NA	TRBV7-3	few	TRBJ1-2	TGTGCCAGCAGCTTAAGCGATAACTATGGCTACACCTTC	CASSLSDNYGYTF
TRBD2	TRBV7-9	few	TRBJ2-7	TGTGCCAGCAGCTTTGGGACTAGTGCCTACGAGCAGTACTTC	CASSFGTSAYEQYF
NA	TRBV28	many	TRBJ2-6	TGTGCCAGCAGGCGATGGAGTGGGGCCAACGTCCTGACTTTC	CASRRWSGANVLTF
NA	TRBV20-1	NA	TRBJ2-3	TGCAGTGCTAGGTGGGGGGCAGATACGCAGTATTTT	CSARWGADTQYF
NA	TRBV18	few	TRBJ1-1	TGTGCCAGCTCACCAAGGGGAAAGGGATCCAACACTGAAGCTTTCTTT	CASSPRGKGSNTEAFF
TRBD1	TRBV7-9	many	TRBJ1-1	TGTGCCAGCAGCACAGGGGGGTTCGACACTGAAGCTTTCTTT	CASSTGGFDTEAFF
NA	TRBV20-1	many	TRBJ2-5	TGCAGTGCTAGACCGGCAGGCTCCCAAGAGACCCAGTACTTC	CSARPAGSQETQYF
TRBD1	TRBV19	NA	TRBJ1-5	TGTGCCAGTAGTAGGGACAGCAATAGCAATCAGCCCCAGCATTTT	CASSRDSNSNQPQHF
TRBD1	TRBV7-2	many	TRBJ2-5	TGTGCCAGCAGCCGAGGACAGGGTCGGGAGACCCAGTACTTC	CASSRGQGRETQYF
TRBD2	TRBV27	many	TRBJ2-7	TGTGCCAGCAGTCCCTCGGCGGGGGGTCCAACCTACGAGCAGTACTTC	CASSPSAGGPTYEQYF
NA	TRBV5-5	NA	TRBJ1-2	TGTGCCAGCAGCTTGCAACAGGGCAACTATGGCTACACCTTC	CASSLQQGNYGYTF
NA	TRBV30	NA	TRBJ2-6	TGTGCCTGGAGCAGCTGGGTCTCTGGGGCCAACGTCCTGACTTTC	CAWSSWVSGANVLTF
TRBD1	TRBV2	many	TRBJ1-5	TGTGCCAGCAGTGAAGCGGACAGGGTTCAGCCCCAGCATTTT	CASSEADRVQPQHF
TRBD2	TRBV19	NA	TRBJ2-5	TGTGCCAGTAGTAACCCCAACAAGACTAGCGAAGAAGAGACCCAGTACTTC	CASSNPNKTSEEETQYF
NA	TRBV29-1	many	TRBJ2-7	TGCAGCGTTGGTTCAGATATCAGCTACGAGCAGTACTTC	CSVGSDISYEQYF
NA	TRBV13	NA	TRBJ2-7	TGTGCCAGCAGCCCCCCCAGGGTAGCGCTCACCTACGAGCAGTACTTC	CASSPPRVALTYEQYF
NA	TRBV6-1	NA	TRBJ1-3	TGTGCCAGCAGTGGGGCGCTTGACAGAGGAAACACCATATATTTT	CASSGALDRGNTIYF
NA	TRBV28	many	TRBJ1-5	TGTGCCAGCAGTTTAGGGAATGGACAGCCCCAGCATTTT	CASSLGNGQPQHF
TRBD1	TRBV7-2	many	TRBJ2-7	TGTGCAAGTGCCCGAACAGGGGGCTTTGGCTACGAGCAGTACTTC	CASARTGGFGYEQYF
NA	TRBV6-4	few	TRBJ2-7	TGTGCCAGCCGTTACCCGGGACAAACCTACGAGCAGTACTTC	CASRYPGQTYEQYF
TRBD1	TRBV2	many	TRBJ1-5	TGTGCCACCCGGGACAGGGGTCGAGGGCAGCCCCAGCATTTT	CATRDRGRGQPQHF
NA	TRBV13	NA	TRBJ1-2	TGTGCCAGCAGCTCATACACCCTTGGGTATGGCTACACCTTC	CASSSYTLGYGYTF
NA	TRBV5-6	few	TRBJ2-5	TGTGCCAGCAGCCGACCCGACACGGTGGGTGCTGAGACCCAGTACTTC	CASSRPDTVGAETQYF
NA	TRBV9	many	TRBJ1-2	TGTGCCAGCAGCGAGGGCTGGGGACACCTAAACTATGGCTACACCTTC	CASSEGWGHLNYGYTF
NA	TRBV25-1	few	TRBJ1-2	TGTGCCAGCAAAGGCGGGAGCCGAAATGGCTACACCTTC	CASKGGSRNGYTF
NA	TRBV27	NA	TRBJ2-2	TGTGCCAGCAGTTTTACAGGGGAGGTTGGCGGGGAGCTGTTTTTT	CASSFTGEVGGELFF
NA	TRBV7-8	many	TRBJ2-5	TGTGCCAGCAGCCCCCTTCTGGGGGAGAAAGAGACCCAGTACTTC	CASSPLLGEKETQYF
NA	TRBV19	NA	TRBJ1-4	TGTGCCAGTAGCCGGAGTGAGATTTTCAATGAAAAACTGTTTTTT	CASSRSEIFNEKLFF
NA	TRBV20-1	NA	TRBJ2-1	TGCAGTGCTAGTAGTGGACGCAAACCCAATGAGCAGTTCTTC	CSASSGRKPNEQFF
TRBD1	TRBV25-1	few	TRBJ1-6	TGTGCCAGCGGATCGGGACAGGGAAGATCACCCCTCCACTTT	CASGSGQGRSPLHF
NA	TRBV6-5	many	TRBJ2-2	TGTGCCAGCAGTTACTCCTGGGGTGGTGGGACCGGGGAGCTGTTTTTT	CASSYSWGGGTGELFF
TRBD2	TRBV6-5	many	TRBJ2-5	TGTGCCAGCAGTTACAGCGGTAGCGGGGAGACCCAGTACTTC	CASSYSGSGETQYF
NA	TRBV12-3/TRBV12-4	many	TRBJ2-7	TGTGCCAGCAGCCCCTCTTTGGCGGGACGATACGAGCAGTACTTC	CASSPSLAGRYEQYF
NA	TRBV3-1	NA	TRBJ2-7	TGTGCCAGCAGCCAAGATCCCAACGAGCAGTACTTC	CASSQDPNEQYF
NA	TRBV29-1	few	TRBJ1-2	TGCAGCGTTTCTGACAGAAACTATGGCTACACCTTC	CSVSDRNYGYTF
NA	TRBV12-3/TRBV12-4	NA	TRBJ1-2	TGTGCCAGCAGTCTTGGCGACGCCTATAATGGCTACACCTTC	CASSLGDAYNGYTF
NA	TRBV27	many	TRBJ1-1	TGTGCCAGCAGTTTAAACCTCGGGACGAACACTGAAGCTTTCTTT	CASSLNLGTNTEAFF
TRBD2	TRBV2	NA	TRBJ2-3	TGTGCCAGCAGCTTAGGTCCTAGCGGGAGCTCAGATACGCAGTATTTT	CASSLGPSGSSDTQYF
NA	TRBV12-3/TRBV12-4	many	TRBJ2-5	TGTGCCAGCAGTTTAGGTAGTGTGGAGACCCAGTACTTC	CASSLGSVETQYF
NA	TRBV28	NA	TRBJ2-7	TGTGCCAGCAGTTCCCATGACAAGAACTACGAGCAGTACTTC	CASSSHDKNYEQYF
NA	TRBV11-2	many	TRBJ1-1	TGTGCCAGCAGCCCCCGGGATCTGAACACTGAAGCTTTCTTT	CASSPRDLNTEAFF
NA	TRBV7-2	few	TRBJ2-5	TGTGCCAGCAGCTTATTGGGGGACATCCTCCAAGAGACCCAGTACTTC	CASSLLGDILQETQYF
TRBD1	TRBV9	few	TRBJ2-1	TGTGCCAGCAGCGTGGGACAGAGCTCCTACAATGAGCAGTTCTTC	CASSVGQSSYNEQFF
TRBD1	TRBV20-1	many	TRBJ1-4	TGCAGTGCTACAGGGGGCGTTAATGAAAAACTGTTTTTT	CSATGGVNEKLFF
NA	TRBV7-8	many	TRBJ1-5	TGTGCCAGCAGCCCGCTCCGGGGGAGGGGCCAGCCCCAGCATTTT	CASSPLRGRGQPQHF
NA	TRBV5-1	few	TRBJ1-1	TGCGCCAGCGCTGGAGGGTATCGGGACACTGAAGCTTTCTTT	CASAGGYRDTEAFF
TRBD1	TRBV15	many	TRBJ1-4	TGTGCCACCAGCAGGGACAGGAGAGGGGATGAAAAACTGTTTTTT	CATSRDRRGDEKLFF
NA	TRBV28	NA	TRBJ1-1	TGTGCCAGCAGTTTAGGGGCGGGGGGGGCCCGGGTAGTTTTCTTT	CASSLGAGGARVVFF